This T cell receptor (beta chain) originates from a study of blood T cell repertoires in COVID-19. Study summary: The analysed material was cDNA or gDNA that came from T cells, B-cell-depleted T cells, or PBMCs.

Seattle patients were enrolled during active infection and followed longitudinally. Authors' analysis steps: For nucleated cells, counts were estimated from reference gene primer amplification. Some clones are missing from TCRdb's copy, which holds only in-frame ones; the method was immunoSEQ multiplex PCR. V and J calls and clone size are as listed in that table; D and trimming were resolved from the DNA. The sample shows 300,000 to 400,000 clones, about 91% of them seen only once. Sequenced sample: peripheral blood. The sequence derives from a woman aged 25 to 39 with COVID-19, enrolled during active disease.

CDR3 DNA: TGTGCCAGCAGTGGACAGTACCCATACAATGAGCAGTTCTTC. Translating it yields CASSGQYPYNEQFF. The V gene is TRBV2, the J gene TRBJ2-1; D is possibly TRBD1 (5 bases). There are 14 residues in the CDR3. Germline CDR1 and CDR2: SNHLY and FYNNEI. Trimming removed 4 bases at V and 4 bases at J, with 11 bases between.